The 30 T cell receptor beta chains reported below all come from one sample, sequenced in a study of vaccination and CD4 T cells after COVID-19. Oncomine TCR Beta short-read sequencing was applied to DNA from cultured CD4+ T cells. TCRdb independently ran MiXCR on the PCR reads; one entry per CDR3 protein. The sample has 14,000 to 15,000 distinct CDR3 sequences, about 53% seen once. Documented treatment: roughly ten-day PBMC culture with coronavirus spike peptide pools or control peptides (ViraFEST assay). No antigen is known for these receptors. This specimen consisted of CD4+ T cells from blood, cultured in vitro, obtained before SARS-CoV-2 vaccination. Receptors were obtained from a human donor who had recovered from COVID-19.

This clonotype was recorded a few times. The CDR3 protein is CASSTKSNYGYTF. DNA for the CDR3: TGTGCCAGTAGTACAAAGAGTAACTATGGCTACACCTTC. The chain joins TRBV19 to TRBJ1-2; no clear D gene. The V end lost 4 bases, the J end lost 1 base, and 7 bases lay between the germline ends. Germline lookup yields CDR1 LNHDA and CDR2 SQIVND (reference sequence). There are 13 residues in the CDR3.

The chain is built from TRBV29-1 and TRBJ2-7, with 10 nucleotides matching TRBD1. There are 14 residues in the CDR3. V trimming: 4 bases; J trimming: 2 bases; junction bases outside the gene matches: 5. Germline CDR1 reads SQVTM; CDR2 reads ANQGSEA. The CDR3 DNA reads as TGCAGCGTTGTCGGGGACAGGGGCCCCTACGAGCAGTACTTC. It encodes CSVVGDRGPYEQYF.

The chain couples TRBV19 to TRBJ2-3, with 11 bases lining up with TRBD2. Germline assignment: CDR1 LNHDA and CDR2 SQIVND (reference sequence). Trimming at V came to 7 bases and at J to 4 bases, leaving 10 bases not matched to a gene. This CDR3 contains 16 residues. CDR3 region: CASTDGIAGGPDTQYF. Written as DNA, the CDR3 is TGTGCCAGTACCGATGGGATAGCGGGGGGGCCAGATACGCAGTATTTT.

This clonotype was seen more than once but under ten times. The chain links TRBV20-1 to TRBJ2-3, with D possibly being TRBD1 (6 bases). Germline-derived CDR1 and CDR2 are DFQATT and SNEGSKA (reference sequence). The CDR3 is 15 residues long. The V end lost 4 bases, the J end lost 1 base, and 15 bases lay between the germline ends. As DNA, the CDR3 is TGCAGTGCTATCAGACAGGACAAGGGCACAGATACGCAGTATTTT. Translated: CSAIRQDKGTDTQYF.

The chain joins TRBV7-8 to TRBJ1-5, with D tentatively TRBD1 (5 bases). V lost 6 bases and J 6 bases, leaving 12 bases between the germline ends. The CDR3 has 13 residues. CDR1 is SGHVS, CDR2 FQNEAQ, per germline. This CDR3 is CASSPPGRQPQHF. The CDR3 nucleotides are TGTGCCAGCAGTCCCCCGGGGCGTCAGCCCCAGCATTTT. Complete variable domain (other parts from reference TRBV7-8 and TRBJ1-5): GAGVSQSPRYKVAKRGQDVALRCDPISGHVSLFWYQQALGQGPEFLTYFQNEAQLDKSGLPSDRFFAERPEGSVSTLKIQRTQQEDSAVYLCASSPPGRQPQHFGDGTRLSIL.

A few counts support this clonotype. This chain uses TRBV19 with TRBJ2-5; D perhaps matches TRBD2 (5 bases). V lost 4 bases to trimming and J lost 6 bases, with 15 bases between them. CDR3 length equals 14 residues. The germline gives CDR1 LNHDA, CDR2 SQIVND (reference sequence). The CDR3: CASSTTGVGKTQYF. Here the CDR3 DNA reads TGTGCCAGTAGTACAACCGGGGTCGGGAAGACCCAGTACTTC.

The genes are TRBV10-3 and TRBJ1-5; D not resolved. This CDR3 is 14 amino acids long. Germline CDR1 and CDR2: ENHRY and SYGVKD. Trimming stripped 0 bases from V and 3 bases from J, with 6 bases between. CDR3 sequence (DNA): TGTGCCATCAGTGAGTCGACACTCAATCAGCCCCAGCATTTT. The encoded protein is CAISESTLNQPQHF.

The V gene is TRBV2, the J gene TRBJ1-5; D possibly corresponds to TRBD1 (5 bases). The germline V gene has CDR1 SNHLY and CDR2 FYNNEI. V was trimmed by 5 bases and J by 0 bases, leaving 14 bases between them. The CDR3 length is 16 residues. CDR3 region: CASSRGTLPSNQPQHF. The CDR3 nucleotides are TGTGCCAGCAGTCGAGGGACCTTGCCTAGCAATCAGCCCCAGCATTTT.

The V and J genes are TRBV19 and TRBJ2-2; D not certain. Trimming shortened V by 6 bases and J by 2 bases, and 13 bases separated the two germline ends. CDR1 LNHDA and CDR2 SQIVND come from the germline V gene (reference sequence). The CDR3 runs to 15 residues. In nucleotides, the CDR3 is TGTGCCAGTAGCCAACGGACGGGCAACACCGGGGAGCTGTTTTTT. Its translation is CASSQRTGNTGELFF.

The V call is TRBV9, the J call TRBJ2-2; D remains ambiguous. Trimming took 2 bases from V and 8 from J, leaving 19 bases between them. Germline V gene lookup returns CDR1 SGDLS and CDR2 YYNGEE. The CDR3 covers 16 residues. This CDR3 is CASSVGRRPIWGELFF. The CDR3 DNA reads TGTGCCAGCAGCGTCGGTCGACGACCTATCTGGGGGGAGCTGTTTTTT.

This clonotype was observed a handful of times. The chain employs TRBV27 and TRBJ2-5, with TRBD2 matching over 7 bases. The CDR3 has 16 residues. J gave up 3 bases and V 5 bases, and 12 bases lay outside the gene matches. Germline V lookup: CDR1 MNHEY, CDR2 SMNVEV (reference sequence). CDR3: CASSPSRAGVKETQYF. The CDR3 DNA is TGTGCCAGCAGTCCGAGTCGGGCGGGAGTGAAAGAGACCCAGTACTTC.

The chain joins TRBV2 to TRBJ2-5; D is possibly TRBD2 (6 bases). V gave up 0 bases and J gave up 3 bases, with 14 bases separating them. The V gene's germline CDR1 is SNHLY and CDR2 FYNNEI. The CDR3 runs to 16 residues. The CDR3 reads CASSEALMGGEETQYF. In nucleotides, the CDR3 is TGTGCCAGCAGTGAAGCATTAATGGGAGGTGAAGAGACCCAGTACTTC.

The rearrangement uses TRBV6-1 and TRBJ2-7, with TRBD2 matching 10 bases. J lost 3 bases, V lost 5 bases, and 4 bases had no gene match. Germline V CDR1 and CDR2: MNHNS, SASEGT. The CDR3 totals 14 residues. The CDR3 sequence: CASSLAGANYEQYF. The CDR3 DNA reads as TGTGCCAGCAGTCTAGCGGGGGCAAACTACGAGCAGTACTTC.

This clonotype was observed a few times. The chain uses TRBV27 and TRBJ1-2; TRBD1 matches at 9 bases. Germline CDR1 reads MNHEY; CDR2 reads SMNVEV (reference sequence). The V segment lost 6 bases and the J segment 4 bases; nucleotides outside the gene matches: 9. The length of the CDR3 is 15 residues. CDR3 sequence (DNA): TGTGCCAGCAGCAATACAGGGGGCGTAGGCTATGGCTACACCTTC. Protein product: CASSNTGGVGYGYTF.

The V call is TRBV27, the J call TRBJ1-1; D remains ambiguous. CDR1 MNHEY and CDR2 SMNVEV come from the germline V gene (reference sequence). V lost 7 bases, J lost 3 bases, and 18 bases lay in between. The length of the CDR3 is 15 residues. This chain's CDR3 is CASTLNGQADTEAFF. CDR3 DNA: TGTGCCAGCACCCTAAACGGGCAGGCGGACACTGAAGCTTTCTTT.

This chain links TRBV19 with TRBJ2-7, with D tentatively TRBD2 (5 bases). CDR1 is LNHDA, CDR2 SQIVND, per germline (reference sequence). V was cut by 3 bases and J by 3 bases, with 15 bases left in between. The CDR3 totals 15 residues. The CDR3 loop is CASSIRASRDYEQYF. CDR3 DNA sequence: TGTGCCAGTAGTATTAGGGCTAGCCGAGACTACGAGCAGTACTTC. The whole variable domain, filled in from reference TRBV19 and TRBJ2-7, reads DGGITQSPKYLFRKEGQNVTLSCEQNLNHDAMYWYRQDPGQGLRLIYYSQIVNDFQKGDIAEGYSVSREKKESFPLTVTSAQKNPTAFYLCASSIRASRDYEQYFGPGTRLTVT.

The chain has TRBV9 and TRBJ2-1; 9 bases are shared with TRBD2. V lost 6 bases to trimming and J lost 6 bases; unmatched junction nucleotides: 13. Germline CDR1 is SGDLS and CDR2 is YYNGEE. The CDR3 spans 16 residues. The CDR3 region has the DNA TGTGCCAGCATGCCGGGGCGGGGGGGTTTACTCAATGAGCAGTTCTTC. It translates to CASMPGRGGLLNEQFF.

This chain links TRBV7-2 with TRBJ1-6; D perhaps matches TRBD1 (5 bases). CDR3 length: 14 residues. Germline V gene data show CDR1 as SGHTA and CDR2 as FQGNSA. The germline V and J ends were trimmed by 3 bases and 10 bases, with 13 bases remaining between them. CDR3: CASSFQGSQSPLHF. In nucleotides, the CDR3 is TGTGCCAGCAGCTTTCAGGGTTCACAATCACCCCTCCACTTT.

This clonotype was counted a few times. The rearrangement uses TRBV27 and TRBJ1-1; TRBD1 matches at 10 bases. J gave up 4 bases and V 3 bases, and 2 bases lay outside the gene matches. Germline CDR1 MNHEY, CDR2 SMNVEV (reference sequence). This CDR3 region has 14 residues. The CDR3 loop reads CASSFRTGGTEAFF. In DNA form, the CDR3 reads TGTGCCAGCAGTTTTCGGACAGGGGGCACTGAAGCTTTCTTT.

There are a few counts of this clonotype. The rearrangement joins TRBV7-8 to TRBJ2-1; D ambiguous. Trimming took off 1 base at V and 0 bases at J, with 13 bases between the two ends. This CDR3 has 17 residues. Germline values: CDR1 SGHVS, CDR2 FQNEAQ. The CDR3 region has the DNA TGTGCCAGCAGCTTAGAAGCCGCTCCGAGCTCCTACAATGAGCAGTTCTTC. Translated: CASSLEAAPSSYNEQFF.

V gene TRBV2 combines with J gene TRBJ1-5; D is uncertain. CDR1 SNHLY and CDR2 FYNNEI come from the germline V gene. This CDR3 has 15 residues. The V and J ends lost 6 bases and 1 base respectively, with 13 bases between them. CDR3: CASSLNRVSNQPQHF. As DNA, the CDR3 is TGTGCCAGCAGCCTTAATCGAGTGAGCAATCAGCCCCAGCATTTT.

This chain joins TRBV5-1 and TRBJ1-2, with unresolved D. The V gene's germline CDR1 is SGHRS and CDR2 YFSETQ. Trimming shortened V by 0 bases and J by 0 bases, and 12 bases separated the two germline ends. The CDR3 contains 16 residues. CDR3 nucleotides: TGCGCCAGCAGCTTGGACGGCCATACTACTAACTATGGCTACACCTTC. This gives the protein CASSLDGHTTNYGYTF.

The chain links TRBV6-2 or TRBV6-3 to TRBJ1-2; TRBD1 agrees at 7 bases. Germline V CDR1 and CDR2: MNHEY, SVGEGT. With 6 bases clipped from V and 8 bases from J, the junction kept 6 bases outside the gene matches. The CDR3 consists of 12 residues. CDR3: CASRYPGGGYTF. The CDR3 nucleotides are TGTGCCAGCAGGTACCCAGGGGGAGGCTACACCTTC.

This chain uses TRBV19 with TRBJ2-5; 9 positions agree with TRBD2. The CDR3 sequence is 15 residues long. Trimming at V came to 3 bases and at J to 5 bases, leaving 7 bases not matched to a gene. Germline V CDR1 and CDR2: LNHDA, SQIVND (reference sequence). In nucleotides, the CDR3 is TGTGCCAGTAGTATCGCGGCGGGGGGGCAGGAGACCCAGTACTTC. Protein product: CASSIAAGGQETQYF. Drawing the rest from reference TRBV19 and TRBJ2-5, the complete variable domain is DGGITQSPKYLFRKEGQNVTLSCEQNLNHDAMYWYRQDPGQGLRLIYYSQIVNDFQKGDIAEGYSVSREKKESFPLTVTSAQKNPTAFYLCASSIAAGGQETQYFGPGTRLLVL.

V gene TRBV20-1 combines with J gene TRBJ1-1; D gene ambiguous. V lost 6 bases to trimming and J lost 0 bases, with 5 bases between them. Germline V gene lookup returns CDR1 DFQATT and CDR2 SNEGSKA (reference sequence). This CDR3 is built from 11 residues. CDR3 sequence: CSAYLNTEAFF. CDR3 bases: TGCAGTGCCTACCTGAACACTGAAGCTTTCTTT.

This clonotype occurred a few times. The rearrangement joins TRBV27 to TRBJ2-7, with D uncertain. The ends were cut back, 10 bases at V and 5 bases at J, with 24 bases in the middle. Germline values: CDR1 MNHEY, CDR2 SMNVEV (reference sequence). This CDR3 has 15 residues. The CDR3 here is CANHGKRPSFHEQYF. The CDR3 coding sequence is TGTGCCAACCATGGAAAGCGACCCTCATTCCACGAGCAGTACTTC.

The chain has TRBV4-1 and TRBJ2-3; the match to TRBD2 covers 8 bases. Looked up from germline, CDR1 is MGHRA and CDR2 is YSYEKL. This CDR3 is 17 amino acids long. Losses at the gene ends were 0 bases for V and 5 bases for J; bases not matched to a gene: 10. CDR3 nucleotide sequence: TGCGCCAGCAGCCAAGACTCTACTAGCGGAGCGCGAGATACGCAGTATTTT. Translated, it gives CASSQDSTSGARDTQYF.

This chain uses TRBV6-1 with TRBJ1-5; D may be TRBD1 (5 bases). The CDR3 has 17 residues. Trimming removed 6 bases from V and 6 bases from J, with 24 bases in between. Germline V gene data show CDR1 as MNHNS and CDR2 as SASEGT. CDR3 residues: CASSPNRRNVGAQPQHF. The CDR3 bases are TGTGCCAGCAGCCCAAACCGACGGAACGTAGGGGCTCAGCCCCAGCATTTT.

This clonotype was observed a handful of times. The chain is built from TRBV7-2 and TRBJ1-6; D is uncertain. CDR1 and CDR2 (germline): SGHTA, FQGNSA. V dropped 5 bases and J dropped 9 bases, with 8 bases sitting between them. The CDR3 totals 12 residues. CDR3 loop: CASSAGLSPLHF. The DNA for the CDR3 is TGTGCCAGCAGCGCCGGACTTTCACCCCTCCACTTT.

The genes are TRBV6-1 and TRBJ2-5, with 9 bases identical to TRBD1. CDR1 and CDR2 from the germline V gene are MNHNS and SASEGT. The junction had 10 bases not matched to a gene; V was cut back by 6 bases and J by 5 bases. The CDR3 has 15 residues. Here the CDR3 DNA reads TGTGCCAGCAGGGGGACAGGGAAAATTTGGGAGACCCAGTACTTC. Translated, it gives CASRGTGKIWETQYF.